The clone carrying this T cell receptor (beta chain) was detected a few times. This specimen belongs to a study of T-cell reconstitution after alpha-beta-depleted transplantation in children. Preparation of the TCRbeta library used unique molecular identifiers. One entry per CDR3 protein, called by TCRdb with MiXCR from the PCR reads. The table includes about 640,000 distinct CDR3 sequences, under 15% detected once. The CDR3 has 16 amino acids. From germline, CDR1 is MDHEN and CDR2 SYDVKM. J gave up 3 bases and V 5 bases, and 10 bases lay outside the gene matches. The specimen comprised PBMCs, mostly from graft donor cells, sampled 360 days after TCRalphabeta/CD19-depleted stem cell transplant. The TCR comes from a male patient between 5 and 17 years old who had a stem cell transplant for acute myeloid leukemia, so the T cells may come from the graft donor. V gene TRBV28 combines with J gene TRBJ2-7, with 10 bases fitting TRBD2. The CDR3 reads CASSNSRGLAYYEQYF. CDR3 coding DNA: TGTGCCAGCAGTAACTCGCGGGGACTAGCGTACTACGAGCAGTACTTC.